This is a list of T cell receptor beta chains from one sample in a study of blood T cell repertoires in COVID-19. Produced via immunoSEQ multiplex PCR; TCRdb's table is partial and in-frame only. This table has about 51,000 clones, less than 90% appearing once. The sequenced sample consisted of peripheral blood. These receptors were collected from a man in his 60s with acute or convalescent COVID-19. CDR3s include the opening cysteine and the closing phenylalanine or tryptophan. The D gene is left open where the match is weak. Expanded clones get a size class; other rows say once, few or many, or leave the size out.

v_gene: TRBV10-2
abundance: -
j_gene: TRBJ1-4
d_gene: -
CDR3nt: TGCGCCAGCACTGCCGATGGTCCCGGACAGACCGACGGTTCGGAGGAAAAACTGTTTTTT
CDR3aa: CASTADGPGQTDGSEEKLFF

v_gene: TRBV5-1
abundance: -
j_gene: TRBJ1-1
d_gene: -
CDR3nt: TGCGCCAGCAAAGAAGTTACAGTGAACACTGAAGCTTTCTTT
CDR3aa: CASKEVTVNTEAFF

v_gene: TRBV19
abundance: -
j_gene: TRBJ2-1
d_gene: -
CDR3nt: TGTGCCAGTGGCCCCCTTTTCAATGAGCAGTTCTTC
CDR3aa: CASGPLFNEQFF

v_gene: TRBV9
abundance: -
j_gene: TRBJ1-6
d_gene: -
CDR3nt: TGTGCCAGCAGCGGAGCTCAGGGGCAAGGCTCACCCCTCCACTTT
CDR3aa: CASSGAQGQGSPLHF

v_gene: TRBV5-1
abundance: -
j_gene: TRBJ1-5
d_gene: -
CDR3nt: TGCGCCAGCAGCTTTCGCCAGGGAGGTCAGCCCCAGCATTTT
CDR3aa: CASSFRQGGQPQHF

v_gene: TRBV14
abundance: -
j_gene: TRBJ2-1
d_gene: TRBD2
CDR3nt: TGTGCCAGCAGCCAAGCGAGCGGGAGCTGGAATGAGCAGTTCTTC
CDR3aa: CASSQASGSWNEQFF

v_gene: TRBV7-8
abundance: -
j_gene: TRBJ1-2
d_gene: -
CDR3nt: TGTGCCAGCAGCTTAGGTCTCTCTAACTATGGCTACACCTTC
CDR3aa: CASSLGLSNYGYTF

v_gene: TRBV29-1
abundance: -
j_gene: TRBJ2-7
d_gene: -
CDR3nt: TGCAGCGTTGAAGACAGCTACGAGCAGTACTTC
CDR3aa: CSVEDSYEQYF

v_gene: TRBV4-3
abundance: -
j_gene: TRBJ2-3
d_gene: TRBD2
CDR3nt: TGCGCCAGCAGCCAAGATGTTCTAGCGGGGGGGCCTAGTACGCAGTATTTT
CDR3aa: CASSQDVLAGGPSTQYF

v_gene: TRBV6-2/TRBV6-3
abundance: few
j_gene: TRBJ2-1
d_gene: TRBD1
CDR3nt: TGTGCCAGCAGTTACTCCGACAGGGGCCGGGTGCAGTTCTTC
CDR3aa: CASSYSDRGRVQFF

v_gene: TRBV4-2
abundance: -
j_gene: TRBJ2-7
d_gene: -
CDR3nt: TGTGCCAGCAGCCAAGGGCAGGAGGTGCGCTCCTACGAGCAGTACTTC
CDR3aa: CASSQGQEVRSYEQYF

v_gene: TRBV11-2
abundance: -
j_gene: TRBJ2-2
d_gene: TRBD1
CDR3nt: TGTGCCAGCAGCTTAGACAGGGGGCTTCTCACCGGGGAGCTGTTTTTT
CDR3aa: CASSLDRGLLTGELFF

v_gene: TRBV5-1
abundance: -
j_gene: TRBJ2-7
d_gene: -
CDR3nt: TGCGCCAGCAGCCCGGGGGCAGGGGGTACTCAGTTCAAGCAGTACTTC
CDR3aa: CASSPGAGGTQFKQYF

v_gene: TRBV25-1
abundance: -
j_gene: TRBJ1-1
d_gene: -
CDR3nt: TGTGCCAGCAGTGGGGCAGAGAACACTGAAGCTTTCTTT
CDR3aa: CASSGAENTEAFF

v_gene: TRBV7-2
abundance: -
j_gene: TRBJ2-1
d_gene: -
CDR3nt: TGTGCCAGCAGTCGTACACAGGGCAATGAGCAGTTCTTC
CDR3aa: CASSRTQGNEQFF

v_gene: TRBV7-2
abundance: -
j_gene: TRBJ2-7
d_gene: -
CDR3nt: TGTGCCAGCAGCACCCGGAGGGTCGAGCAGTACTTC
CDR3aa: CASSTRRVEQYF

v_gene: TRBV7-8
abundance: -
j_gene: TRBJ1-1
d_gene: TRBD1
CDR3nt: TGTGCCAGCAGATCCCGGACAGGGAACACTGAAGCTTTCTTT
CDR3aa: CASRSRTGNTEAFF

v_gene: TRBV3-1/TRBV3-2
abundance: -
j_gene: TRBJ2-1
d_gene: TRBD2
CDR3nt: TGTGCCAGCAGCCCTAGACTAGCCCATGAGCAGTTCTTC
CDR3aa: CASSPRLAHEQFF

v_gene: TRBV29-1
abundance: -
j_gene: TRBJ2-5
d_gene: -
CDR3nt: TGCAGCACGAAACACAGGGAGGGGGAGACCCAGTACTTC
CDR3aa: CSTKHREGETQYF

v_gene: TRBV24-1
abundance: -
j_gene: TRBJ2-7
d_gene: -
CDR3nt: TGTGCCACCAGTGATGTGGACAACTCCTACGAGCAGTACTTC
CDR3aa: CATSDVDNSYEQYF

v_gene: TRBV11-2
abundance: -
j_gene: TRBJ2-3
d_gene: -
CDR3nt: TGTGCCAGCAGCTTAGAGAGGTCCGATACGCAGTATTTT
CDR3aa: CASSLERSDTQYF

v_gene: TRBV29-1
abundance: few
j_gene: TRBJ2-7
d_gene: -
CDR3nt: TGCAGCGTTTCCCCGGAGAGCTCCTACGAGCAGTACTTC
CDR3aa: CSVSPESSYEQYF

v_gene: TRBV7-9
abundance: -
j_gene: TRBJ2-7
d_gene: TRBD2
CDR3nt: TGTGCCAGCAGCGCAAGGACTAGCGGGAGTTGGTCCTACGAGCAGTACTTC
CDR3aa: CASSARTSGSWSYEQYF

v_gene: TRBV25-1
abundance: -
j_gene: TRBJ2-5
d_gene: TRBD1
CDR3nt: TGTGCCAGCAGTGATTCTCGTCCGACAGGGCAGAAGAAGGAGACCCAGTACTTC
CDR3aa: CASSDSRPTGQKKETQYF

v_gene: TRBV19
abundance: -
j_gene: TRBJ2-7
d_gene: TRBD1
CDR3nt: TGTGCCAGTAGACTGACAGGGGGCAACTACGAGCAGTACTTC
CDR3aa: CASRLTGGNYEQYF

v_gene: TRBV2
abundance: -
j_gene: TRBJ1-4
d_gene: TRBD1
CDR3nt: TGTGCCAGCATTCGTGACAGGGTAGACGAAAAACTGTTTTTT
CDR3aa: CASIRDRVDEKLFF

v_gene: TRBV18
abundance: -
j_gene: TRBJ2-1
d_gene: -
CDR3nt: TGTGCCAGCTCAAGTAGCGGCACCTACAATGAGCAGTTCTTC
CDR3aa: CASSSSGTYNEQFF

v_gene: TRBV10-1
abundance: -
j_gene: TRBJ1-4
d_gene: -
CDR3nt: TGCGCCAGCACCCGGATAGTGGGGCAGGCTAATGAAAAACTGTTTTTT
CDR3aa: CASTRIVGQANEKLFF

v_gene: TRBV7-2
abundance: -
j_gene: TRBJ2-5
d_gene: -
CDR3nt: TGTGCCAGCAGCTTAAGCAGGGATGTGGGTGAGACCCAGTACTTC
CDR3aa: CASSLSRDVGETQYF

v_gene: TRBV2
abundance: once
j_gene: TRBJ1-1
d_gene: -
CDR3nt: TGTGCCAGCAGTGAAAGGGGTGAAGCTTTCTTT
CDR3aa: CASSERGEAFF

v_gene: TRBV7-2
abundance: -
j_gene: TRBJ1-2
d_gene: TRBD1
CDR3nt: TGTGCCAGCAGCTTGGGACAGGATAACTATGGCTACACCTTC
CDR3aa: CASSLGQDNYGYTF

v_gene: TRBV9
abundance: -
j_gene: TRBJ2-5
d_gene: TRBD2
CDR3nt: TGTGCCAGCAGCTTCAGACTAGCGGGAGGGCAAGAGACCCAGTACTTC
CDR3aa: CASSFRLAGGQETQYF

v_gene: TRBV12-3/TRBV12-4
abundance: -
j_gene: TRBJ2-7
d_gene: -
CDR3nt: TGTGCCAGCAGCCCGGGACAATACTACGAGCAGTACTTC
CDR3aa: CASSPGQYYEQYF

v_gene: TRBV2
abundance: -
j_gene: TRBJ1-4
d_gene: -
CDR3nt: TGTGCCAGCAGTGGGCAAACAACTAATGAAAAACTGTTTTTT
CDR3aa: CASSGQTTNEKLFF

v_gene: TRBV13
abundance: -
j_gene: TRBJ2-7
d_gene: TRBD2
CDR3nt: TGTGCCAGCAGCTTATTTGGTTCAGGGACTAGCGGATTATACGAGCAGTACTTC
CDR3aa: CASSLFGSGTSGLYEQYF